This section outlines one TCR beta chain sequence together with its context. The data belong to a study of T cell responses to AZD1222 COVID-19 vaccine. Libraries were prepared by immunoSEQ multiplex PCR; TCRdb keeps only in-frame clonotypes and omits some of them. The sample has some 150,000 clones, 87% seen once. There are 18 residues in the CDR3. Per germline, CDR1 SGDLS and CDR2 YYNGEE. With 7 bases clipped from V and 2 bases from J, the junction kept 15 bases outside the gene matches. The source material was peripheral blood, sampled 28 days after the second AZD1222 dose. V and J are TRBV9 and TRBJ2-2, with 9 bases matching TRBD1. The receptor comes from an adult who received the AZD1222 COVID-19 vaccine. In DNA form, the CDR3 reads TGTGCCAGCTCCTCATCTCAAAGACAGGGGGAAAACACCGGGGAGCTGTTTTTT. Protein sequence: CASSSSQRQGENTGELFF.